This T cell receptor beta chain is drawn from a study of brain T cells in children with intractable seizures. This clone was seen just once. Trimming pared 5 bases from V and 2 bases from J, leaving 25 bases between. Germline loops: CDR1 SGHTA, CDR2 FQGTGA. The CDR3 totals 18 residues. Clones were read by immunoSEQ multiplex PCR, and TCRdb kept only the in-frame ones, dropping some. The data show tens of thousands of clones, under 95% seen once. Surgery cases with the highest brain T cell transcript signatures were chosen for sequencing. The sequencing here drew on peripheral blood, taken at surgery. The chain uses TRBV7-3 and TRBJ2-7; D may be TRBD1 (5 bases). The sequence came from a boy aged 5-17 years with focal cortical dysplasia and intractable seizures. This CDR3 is CASSHRRQGLLVTYEQYV. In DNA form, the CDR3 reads TGTGCCAGCAGCCACCGACGGCAGGGCTTGTTGGTCACCTACGAGCAGTACGTC.